Below are 10 T cell receptor beta chains sequenced from a single sample in a study of T cell responses to AZD1222 COVID-19 vaccine. Using immunoSEQ multiplex PCR, the repertoire was profiled, and TCRdb retains in-frame clones only, with some absent. The sample lists over 80,000 clones; more than 85% were seen once. This material consisted of peripheral blood, taken 28 days after the second AZD1222 dose. Source of these receptors: an adult who received the AZD1222 COVID-19 vaccine.

The V and J genes are TRBV28 and TRBJ2-3, with TRBD2 matching over 8 bases. After removal of 6 bases from V and 4 bases from J, the junction contained 9 bases not matched to a gene. Germline values: CDR1 MDHEN, CDR2 SYDVKM. The CDR3 spans 15 residues. The CDR3 nucleotides read TGTGCCAGCAGCGCGAGCGGGAGTTTTGCAGATACGCAGTATTTT. Translation gives CASSASGSFADTQYF.

The chain recombines TRBV5-1 with TRBJ2-3; the D gene is possibly TRBD2 (6 bases). Trimming left V 1 base short and J 3 bases short, with 12 bases between. The CDR3 length is 15 residues. Per the germline V gene, CDR1 is SGHRS and CDR2 is YFSETQ. CDR3 DNA: TGCGCCAGCAGCTTGCAGGGAGGAGGGACAGATACGCAGTATTTT. This encodes CASSLQGGGTDTQYF.

This chain joins TRBV11-3 and TRBJ2-1; D is unclear. V was shortened by 0 bases and J by 9 bases, with 12 bases between the two germline ends. This CDR3 contains 14 residues. Germline V gene data show CDR1 as SGHNT and CDR2 as YENEEA. The CDR3, as DNA: TGTGCCAGCAGCTTAGACTCCCGCAGCAGTGAGCAGTTCTTC. This sequence encodes CASSLDSRSSEQFF.

This chain joins TRBV3-1 (or the pseudogene TRBV3-2) and TRBJ2-1; D ambiguous. V was clipped by 4 bases and J by 7 bases, with 14 bases between them. Germline CDR1 is LGHDT and CDR2 is YNNKEL (reference sequence). This CDR3 region has 14 residues. In DNA form, the CDR3 reads TGTGCCAGCAGCCCAACTCCTGATGGGAATGAGCAGTTCTTC. Translating gives CASSPTPDGNEQFF.

V and J are TRBV7-9 and TRBJ1-5; D gene uncertain. V lost 2 bases to trimming and J lost 5 bases, with 7 bases between them. CDR1 and CDR2 (germline): SEHNR, FQNEAQ (reference sequence). This CDR3 is 13 amino acids long. The chain's CDR3 is CASSLYGDQPQHF. The CDR3 DNA is TGTGCCAGCAGCTTATATGGCGATCAGCCCCAGCATTTT.

V and J are TRBV5-6 and TRBJ2-3; D unclear. The CDR3 has 18 residues. Trimming took off 4 bases at V and 0 bases at J, with 21 bases between the two ends. CDR1 is SGHDT and CDR2 is YYEEEE in the germline V gene. The DNA of the CDR3 is TGTGCCAGCAGCGTCGACTTTGGGCTCAGAACTAGCACAGATACGCAGTATTTT. The encoded protein is CASSVDFGLRTSTDTQYF.

The V call is TRBV4-3, the J call TRBJ2-2, with no clear D. The CDR3 has 14 amino acids. Trimming removed 3 bases at V and 2 bases at J, with 7 bases between. Germline V lookup: CDR1 LGHNA, CDR2 YSLEER. The CDR3 loop is CASSHGRNTGELFF. In DNA form, the CDR3 reads TGCGCCAGCAGCCACGGCCGCAACACCGGGGAGCTGTTTTTT.

The chain has TRBV5-4 and TRBJ2-1; 14 bases map to TRBD2. The junction had 8 bases not matched to a gene; V was cut back by 4 bases and J by 8 bases. Germline CDR1 and CDR2: SGHNT and YYREEE (reference sequence). This CDR3 contains 16 residues. CDR3 region: CASSAGLAGVSDEQFF. The CDR3 DNA reads TGTGCCAGCAGCGCGGGACTAGCGGGAGTTTCCGATGAGCAGTTCTTC.

This chain links TRBV7-8 with TRBJ1-1; D gene unclear. The CDR3 is 14 residues long. Between the trimmed V and J ends, which lost 1 base and 4 bases, there was a span of 10 bases. CDR1 is SGHVS and CDR2 is FQNEAQ in the germline V gene. CDR3 DNA: TGTGCCAGCAGCTTAGAATTGTTGGGCACTGAAGCTTTCTTT. Translated, it gives CASSLELLGTEAFF.

The chain uses TRBV25-1 and TRBJ1-1; TRBD1 aligns across 7 bases. V was pared by 1 base and J by 0 bases, with 2 bases of the junction left unmatched. Germline-derived CDR1 and CDR2 are MGHDK and SYGVNS. There are 15 residues in the CDR3. In DNA form, the CDR3 reads TGTGCCAGCAGTGAATCGACAGGGTTGAACACTGAAGCTTTCTTT. This encodes CASSESTGLNTEAFF.